The 14 T cell receptor beta chains below come from one sample, sequenced in a study of blood T cells in healthy people across ages. The use of a sample-barcoded 5' primer and a J-beta primer mix characterized a second PCR of about 7 to 12 cycles. TCRdb fed the 5' RACE reads into MiXCR, producing one record per CDR3 protein. The sample lists about 1.4 million distinct CDR3 sequences, almost 60% occurring once. Sequenced sample: blood. These receptors all come from a man in his late teens or twenties in good health.

The chain links TRBV18 to TRBJ2-2; D is unresolved. The germline V and J ends were trimmed by 0 bases and 5 bases, with 7 bases remaining between them. Looked up from germline, CDR1 is KGHSH and CDR2 is LQKENI. This CDR3 is built from 14 residues. CDR3 sequence: CASSPPTGTGELFF. The DNA of the CDR3 is TGTGCCAGCTCACCACCTACGGGTACCGGGGAGCTGTTTTTT.

The chain combines TRBV12-3 or TRBV12-4 with TRBJ1-2; no reliable D call. V shed 5 bases and J shed 3 bases, with 10 bases lying between them. This CDR3 has 13 amino acids. CDR3: CASSPDLDYGYTF. The CDR3 DNA is TGTGCCAGCAGTCCGGACTTAGACTATGGCTACACCTTC.

This chain connects TRBV3-1 to TRBJ2-4; D is tentatively TRBD1 or TRBD2 (5 bases each). The DNA matches TRBJ2-7 better at its end, which makes the J call doubtful. Germline lookup yields CDR1 LGHDT and CDR2 YNNKEL (reference sequence). The CDR3 length is 14 residues. The CDR3 is CASSRGTAAYEQYF. The CDR3 DNA reads TGTGCCAGCAGTCGGGGCACCGCGGCGTACGAGCAGTACTTC.

The genes are TRBV20-1 and TRBJ1-5, with D unclear. From germline, CDR1 is DFQATT and CDR2 SNEGSKA (reference sequence). The CDR3 spans 12 residues. The germline V and J ends were trimmed by 0 bases and 3 bases, with 3 bases remaining between them. The CDR3 spells CSARDINQPQHF. CDR3 coding DNA: TGCAGTGCTAGAGACATCAATCAGCCCCAGCATTTT.

This chain's CDR3 is CASCTGIRAYGYTF. CDR3 nucleotide sequence: TGTGCCAGCTGCACAGGGATTAGGGCCTATGGCTACACCTTC. This sequence joins TRBV11-2 and TRBJ1-2; D possibly corresponds to TRBD1 (6 bases). Trimming removed 8 bases at V and 4 bases at J, with 17 bases between. Germline-derived CDR1 and CDR2 are SGHAT and FQNNGV. This CDR3 spans 14 amino acids. The full variable domain, rest sourced from reference TRBV11-2 and TRBJ1-2, is EAGVAQSPRYKIIEKRQSVAFWCNPISGHATLYWYQQILGQGPKLLIQFQNNGVVDDSQLPKDRFSAERLKGVDSTLKIQPAKLEDSAVYLCASCTGIRAYGYTFGSGTRLTVV.

The sample holds one count of this clonotype. The gene calls are TRBV12-3 or TRBV12-4 and TRBJ1-1; no reliable D call. Trimming stripped 5 bases from V and 9 bases from J, with 19 bases between. This CDR3 is built from 14 residues. The CDR3 loop is CASSLSGEGGKAFF. The CDR3 DNA sequence: TGTGCCAGCAGTCTAAGTGGGGAGGGCGGGAAAGCTTTCTTT.

The CDR3 here is CASGGAGVFSGANVLTF. Here the CDR3 DNA reads TGTGCCAGCGGTGGAGCGGGGGTCTTCTCTGGGGCCAACGTCCTGACTTTC. The chain uses TRBV27 and TRBJ2-6, with 8 bases lining up with TRBD2. Germline CDR1 reads MNHEY; CDR2 reads SMNVEV (reference sequence). The ends lost 8 bases at V and 0 bases at J; junction bases unmatched: 9. This CDR3 has 17 amino acids.

The rearrangement joins TRBV6-4 to TRBJ1-6; D call uncertain. CDR3 size: 13 residues. Germline V gene lookup returns CDR1 MRHNA and CDR2 SNTAGT. V gave up 2 bases and J gave up 7 bases, with 6 bases separating them. The DNA of the CDR3 is TGTGCCAGCAGTGACAGGGAAAATTCACCCCTCCACTTT. Its protein is CASSDRENSPLHF.

This sequence joins TRBV7-9 and TRBJ2-7; D perhaps matches TRBD1 (7 bases). Per the germline V gene, CDR1 is SEHNR and CDR2 is FQNEAQ (reference sequence). Trimming shortened V by 5 bases and J by 3 bases, and 14 bases separated the two germline ends. This CDR3 region has 14 residues. The CDR3 bases are TGTGCCAGCAGCCCATTCCAGGGGGGCTACGAGCAGTACTTC. It encodes CASSPFQGGYEQYF.

The V call is TRBV10-3, the J call TRBJ2-4, with 13 bases identical to TRBD2. Germline CDR1 is ENHRY and CDR2 is SYGVKD. The V gene end was trimmed by 2 bases and the J gene end by 9 bases; junction bases not matched to a gene: 10. This CDR3 region has 17 residues. The CDR3 loop reads CAISEGLAGARGPIQYF. CDR3 nucleotides: TGTGCCATCAGTGAGGGACTAGCGGGGGCTCGAGGCCCCATTCAGTACTTC.

V and J are TRBV24-1 and TRBJ2-2, with a weak D call TRBD2 (5 bases). Trimming shortened V by 9 bases and J by 0 bases, and 19 bases separated the two germline ends. The germline CDR1 and CDR2 sequences are KGHDR and SFDVKD. The CDR3 is 17 amino acids. The CDR3 sequence is CATQALGRGTNTGELFF. CDR3 DNA sequence: TGTGCCACCCAGGCCTTAGGAAGAGGGACGAACACCGGGGAGCTGTTTTTT.

For this clonotype: This clone may be a read error of a much larger clone one base away. This sequence joins TRBV7-9 and TRBJ2-2, with no clear D. The CDR3 covers 14 residues. Germline CDR1 SEHNR, CDR2 FQNEAQ (reference sequence). V lost 5 bases to trimming and J lost 5 bases, with 12 bases between them. The CDR3: CASSVVQLTGELFF. The CDR3 coding sequence is TGTGCCAGCAGCGTAGTCCAGTTAACCGGGGAGCTGTTTTTT.

J is TRBJ2-5 and V is TRBV4-3; TRBD1 agrees at 11 bases. The better agreement between TRBJ2-7 and the DNA end casts doubt on the J call. Germline CDR1 and CDR2: LGHNA and YSLEER. The CDR3 spans 18 residues. Here the CDR3 reads CASSQGGPGTGGHYEQYF. Written as DNA, the CDR3 is TGCGCCAGCAGCCAAGGGGGGCCCGGGACAGGGGGACACTACGAGCAGTACTTC.

This clonotype was counted between two and nine times. The rearrangement joins TRBV25-1 to TRBJ2-7; perhaps TRBD2 as D (6 bases). V shed 2 bases and J shed 2 bases, with 10 bases lying between them. There are 14 residues in the CDR3. Germline loops: CDR1 MGHDK, CDR2 SYGVNS. CDR3 protein: CASSETSRAYEQYF. The CDR3 nucleotides are TGTGCCAGCAGTGAAACTAGCAGGGCCTACGAGCAGTACTTC.